This record covers a single T cell receptor (beta chain). The antigen is undetermined. Only in-frame clones appear in the TCRdb table, and some are missing; sequencing was by immunoSEQ multiplex PCR. The sample contains some 43,000 clones, 90% to 95% of which appear only once. This sample was taken from a study of OX40 agonist ivuxolimab in advanced cancers. Overall study context: In this cohort, patients received ivuxolimab, an agonistic anti-OX40 (CD134) antibody. Dose-escalation subjects each had hepatocellular carcinoma, melanoma, renal cell or head and neck cancer. General observations from the study: At 0.1 to 3.0 mg/kg, clonal expansion of CD4+ and CD8+ blood T cells had occurred by week 6.

Trimming at V came to 1 base and at J to 5 bases, leaving 6 bases not matched to a gene. In germline, CDR1 is SGHNT, CDR2 YENEEA. This CDR3 region has 16 residues. This clonotype was obtained from an adult with an advanced solid tumor such as melanoma, head and neck, liver or kidney cancer. The source was CD4+ or CD8+ T cells sorted from blood, collected in a trial of the OX40 agonist ivuxolimab. V is TRBV11-3 and J is TRBJ2-1; 9 bases map to TRBD1. CDR3 sequence (DNA): TGTGCCAGCAGCTTAGGAACCGGGACAGGGCACAATGAGCAGTTCTTC. The encoded protein is CASSLGTGTGHNEQFF.